A selection of T cell receptor beta chains follows, all from one sample in a study of cytomegalovirus exposure and HLA in healthy donors. The assay was immunoSEQ multiplex PCR, and TCRdb's table has in-frame clones only and misses some. The sample consists of under 90,000 clones, around 75% of them appearing once. The material sequenced was PBMCs. Source of these receptors: a man aged 40-55 years in good health and CMV-seronegative. CDR3s include the opening cysteine and the closing phenylalanine or tryptophan. Each record gives: V gene, clone size, J gene, D gene, CDR3 DNA, CDR3 protein. A D gene is named only where the DNA matches it firmly. The size of a clone is reported for some rows only, either as once, few or many, or as a class for expanded clones.

v_gene: TRBV13; abundance: -; j_gene: TRBJ2-7; d_gene: TRBD2; CDR3nt: TGTGCCAGCAGCTTGCTTGGATTATTGCGGGAGCGATCCTACGAGCAGTACTTC; CDR3aa: CASSLLGLLRERSYEQYF
v_gene: TRBV5-1; abundance: -; j_gene: TRBJ1-2; d_gene: -; CDR3nt: TGCGCCAGCAGCGGGGACAACTGGGACTATGGCTACACCTTC; CDR3aa: CASSGDNWDYGYTF
v_gene: TRBV5-1; abundance: -; j_gene: TRBJ2-3; d_gene: -; CDR3nt: TGCGCCAGCAGCTTGTTCACTAGCACAGATACGCAGTATTTT; CDR3aa: CASSLFTSTDTQYF
v_gene: TRBV5-6; abundance: -; j_gene: TRBJ1-1; d_gene: TRBD1; CDR3nt: TGTGCCAGCAGCTTAGCCGACAGGGAAGTCCCTGAAGCTTTCTTT; CDR3aa: CASSLADREVPEAFF
v_gene: TRBV7-9; abundance: -; j_gene: TRBJ1-4; d_gene: -; CDR3nt: TGTGCCAGCAGTCTCACAGGGAGAGGGAATGAAAAACTGTTTTTT; CDR3aa: CASSLTGRGNEKLFF
v_gene: TRBV6-5; abundance: few; j_gene: TRBJ2-7; d_gene: -; CDR3nt: TGTGCCAGCAGTCCCAGACAGAGAACCTACGAGCAGTACTTC; CDR3aa: CASSPRQRTYEQYF
v_gene: TRBV9; abundance: -; j_gene: TRBJ2-1; d_gene: -; CDR3nt: TGTGCCAGCAGCGTAGCGCCCAGGCTAACCTACAATGAGCAGTTCTTC; CDR3aa: CASSVAPRLTYNEQFF
v_gene: TRBV2; abundance: -; j_gene: TRBJ1-3; d_gene: -; CDR3nt: TGTGCCAGCAGTGTGGAGGGTTCTGGAAACACCATATATTTT; CDR3aa: CASSVEGSGNTIYF
v_gene: TRBV30; abundance: -; j_gene: TRBJ2-4; d_gene: TRBD1; CDR3nt: TGTGCCTGGAGTGCCGGACAGGGGCTAAACATTCAGTACTTC; CDR3aa: CAWSAGQGLNIQYF
v_gene: TRBV2; abundance: -; j_gene: TRBJ1-1; d_gene: -; CDR3nt: TGTGCCAGCAGCGACCCGAGAGGGCGAGCTTTCTTT; CDR3aa: CASSDPRGRAFF
v_gene: TRBV5-6; abundance: -; j_gene: TRBJ2-2; d_gene: -; CDR3nt: TGTGCCAGCAGCACCCAGGGGTCGGGGGAGCTGTTTTTT; CDR3aa: CASSTQGSGELFF
v_gene: TRBV6-1; abundance: medium-sized; j_gene: TRBJ1-4; d_gene: -; CDR3nt: TGTGCCAGCAGTGAAGTGATCAACAGTCGGACAACTAATGAAAAACTGTTTTTT; CDR3aa: CASSEVINSRTTNEKLFF
v_gene: TRBV15; abundance: -; j_gene: TRBJ2-1; d_gene: TRBD1; CDR3nt: TGTGCCACCAGCAGAGCACGACAGGGGGCTGGAAATGAGCAGTTCTTC; CDR3aa: CATSRARQGAGNEQFF
v_gene: TRBV13; abundance: -; j_gene: TRBJ1-1; d_gene: -; CDR3nt: TGTGCCAGCAGCTTGCAGGGGTACACTGAAGCTTTCTTT; CDR3aa: CASSLQGYTEAFF
v_gene: TRBV10-1; abundance: -; j_gene: TRBJ2-3; d_gene: -; CDR3nt: TGCGCCAGCAGTGAGCTTGGCCAGGGTAGCACAGATACGCAGTATTTT; CDR3aa: CASSELGQGSTDTQYF
v_gene: TRBV7-9; abundance: -; j_gene: TRBJ1-4; d_gene: -; CDR3nt: TGTGCCAGCAGCTTTAGCCCGACCAAGTCAACTAATGAAAAACTGTTTTTT; CDR3aa: CASSFSPTKSTNEKLFF
v_gene: TRBV6-5; abundance: -; j_gene: TRBJ2-7; d_gene: -; CDR3nt: TGTGCCAGCAGATCGAGCGGCACCGAGCAGTACTTC; CDR3aa: CASRSSGTEQYF
v_gene: TRBV19; abundance: -; j_gene: TRBJ2-7; d_gene: TRBD1; CDR3nt: TGTGCCAGTAGTCAGGGACAGGGGTTGGAGCAGTACTTC; CDR3aa: CASSQGQGLEQYF
v_gene: TRBV10-3; abundance: -; j_gene: TRBJ2-7; d_gene: -; CDR3nt: TGTGCCATCAGTGAGTCGACACACAGGGCCTCCTACGAGCAGTACTTC; CDR3aa: CAISESTHRASYEQYF
v_gene: TRBV27; abundance: -; j_gene: TRBJ2-7; d_gene: -; CDR3nt: TGTGCCAGCAGTTTATCCGGGACTCTCTACGAGCAGTACTTC; CDR3aa: CASSLSGTLYEQYF
v_gene: TRBV28; abundance: -; j_gene: TRBJ1-1; d_gene: -; CDR3nt: TGTGCCAGCAGTTTCCAGTTCATGAACACTGAAGCTTTCTTT; CDR3aa: CASSFQFMNTEAFF
v_gene: TRBV6-5; abundance: -; j_gene: TRBJ1-2; d_gene: -; CDR3nt: TGTGCCAGCAGTTATTTGGGGAGCAATGGCTACACCTTC; CDR3aa: CASSYLGSNGYTF
v_gene: TRBV21-1; abundance: few; j_gene: TRBJ2-7; d_gene: -; CDR3nt: TGTGCCAGCAGCAAAGGTCGTGGGGGACAGGGAATCTACGAGCAGTACTTC; CDR3aa: CASSKGRGGQGIYEQYF
v_gene: TRBV19; abundance: -; j_gene: TRBJ1-5; d_gene: -; CDR3nt: TGTGCCAGTAGTATACGAGGGAATAGCAATCAGCCCCAGCATTTT; CDR3aa: CASSIRGNSNQPQHF
v_gene: TRBV28; abundance: -; j_gene: TRBJ1-5; d_gene: -; CDR3nt: TGTGCCAGCAGTGTTGGAGGGAATAGCAATCAGCCCCAGCATTTT; CDR3aa: CASSVGGNSNQPQHF
v_gene: TRBV19; abundance: -; j_gene: TRBJ1-2; d_gene: TRBD1; CDR3nt: TGTGCCAGTAGTATAGGGGCTGGACAGGGGTCGTCGGGCTATGGCTACACCTTC; CDR3aa: CASSIGAGQGSSGYGYTF
v_gene: TRBV28; abundance: -; j_gene: TRBJ2-7; d_gene: -; CDR3nt: TGTGCCAGCCAAACAGGAAGATTCCACGAGCAGTACTTC; CDR3aa: CASQTGRFHEQYF
v_gene: TRBV15; abundance: -; j_gene: TRBJ1-2; d_gene: -; CDR3nt: TGTGCCACCAGCAGAGATAAAGTCGAGGGAGGCCATGGCTACACCTTC; CDR3aa: CATSRDKVEGGHGYTF
v_gene: TRBV6-4; abundance: -; j_gene: TRBJ1-1; d_gene: -; CDR3nt: TGTGCCAGCAGCCCTCCGGGGTCATGGGCTTTCTTT; CDR3aa: CASSPPGSWAFF
v_gene: TRBV19; abundance: -; j_gene: TRBJ2-7; d_gene: TRBD2; CDR3nt: TGTGCCAGTAGTACCCGGACTAGCGCGACCTACGAGCAGTACTTC; CDR3aa: CASSTRTSATYEQYF
v_gene: TRBV7-9; abundance: -; j_gene: TRBJ1-4; d_gene: TRBD1; CDR3nt: TGTGCCAGCAGCCGACAGGGTGCAAAACTGTTTTTT; CDR3aa: CASSRQGAKLFF
v_gene: TRBV6-6; abundance: -; j_gene: TRBJ1-5; d_gene: -; CDR3nt: TGTGCCAGCAGAACGACGGGGGGAGGTCAGCCCCAGCATTTT; CDR3aa: CASRTTGGGQPQHF
v_gene: TRBV4-1; abundance: few; j_gene: TRBJ2-7; d_gene: -; CDR3nt: TGCGCCAGCAGCCAACCGACAGCTAAAGAGCAGTACTTC; CDR3aa: CASSQPTAKEQYF
v_gene: TRBV6-5; abundance: -; j_gene: TRBJ2-7; d_gene: -; CDR3nt: TGTGCCAGCAGTCCCCCGACTAGTTACGAGCAGTACTTC; CDR3aa: CASSPPTSYEQYF
v_gene: TRBV28; abundance: -; j_gene: TRBJ2-7; d_gene: -; CDR3nt: TGTGCCAGCAGCCTAGGGGGTTACGAGCAGTACTTC; CDR3aa: CASSLGGYEQYF
v_gene: TRBV9; abundance: -; j_gene: TRBJ2-1; d_gene: TRBD2; CDR3nt: TGTGCCAGCAGCGTATACGGTAGCGGGGGCCCCAATGAGCAGTTCTTC; CDR3aa: CASSVYGSGGPNEQFF
v_gene: TRBV29-1; abundance: -; j_gene: TRBJ1-2; d_gene: TRBD1; CDR3nt: TGCAGCGTGGGACAGGGGGGGGGCTACACCTTC; CDR3aa: CSVGQGGGYTF
v_gene: TRBV11-3; abundance: -; j_gene: TRBJ2-2; d_gene: -; CDR3nt: TGTGCCAGCAGCTCCCCAGCCGGGGAGCTGTTTTTT; CDR3aa: CASSSPAGELFF
v_gene: TRBV7-6; abundance: -; j_gene: TRBJ2-1; d_gene: -; CDR3nt: TGTGCCAGCAGCTTAGCGCGGGGACCGACCGCCTACAATGAGCAGTTCTTC; CDR3aa: CASSLARGPTAYNEQFF